These 9 T cell receptor beta chains came from one sample sequenced in a study of blood T cell repertoires in COVID-19. Sequencing was performed with immunoSEQ multiplex PCR; in TCRdb, only in-frame clones are kept and a portion is missing. Among 100,000 to 150,000 clones listed, roughly 84% were seen once. The sample consisted of peripheral blood. The receptors shown here come from a man between 60 and 70 years old with acute or convalescent COVID-19.

The V and J genes are TRBV10-3 and TRBJ2-2, with a weak D call TRBD2 (5 bases). Trimming stripped 4 bases from V and 1 base from J, with 10 bases between. The germline CDR1 and CDR2 sequences are ENHRY and SYGVKD. The length of the CDR3 is 15 residues. CDR3 sequence: CAISVIAGNTGELFF. The CDR3 DNA reads as TGTGCCATCAGTGTTATTGCGGGGAACACCGGGGAGCTGTTTTTT.

The chain couples TRBV7-2 to TRBJ2-7, with D possibly matching TRBD2 (7 bases). V was trimmed by 5 bases and J by 5 bases, leaving 16 bases between them. The CDR3 runs 14 residues. In germline, CDR1 is SGHTA, CDR2 FQGNSA. CDR3 bases: TGTGCCAGCAGCCTTGCCGGGGGGCGGGACGAGCAGTACTTC. This sequence encodes CASSLAGGRDEQYF. Variable domain in full (rest from reference TRBV7-2 and TRBJ2-7): GAGVSQSPSNKVTEKGKDVELRCDPISGHTALYWYRQSLGQGLEFLIYFQGNSAPDKSGLPSDRFSAERTGGSVSTLTIQRTQQEDSAVYLCASSLAGGRDEQYFGPGTRLTVT.

The chain couples TRBV6-4 to TRBJ2-2; D might be TRBD1 (6 bases). Germline V gene data show CDR1 as MRHNA and CDR2 as SNTAGT. The CDR3 loop spans 14 amino acids. Trimming cost V 4 bases and J 5 bases, with 11 bases left between them. CDR3 residues: CASSVEQGTGELFF. DNA of the CDR3: TGTGCCAGCAGTGTCGAACAGGGTACCGGGGAGCTGTTTTTT.

V usage is TRBV10-2 and J usage is TRBJ2-7; 9 positions agree with TRBD2. The J segment lost 6 bases and the V segment lost 2 bases, leaving 11 bases of the junction unmatched. The CDR3 consists of 16 residues. The germline gives CDR1 WSHSY, CDR2 SAAADI. CDR3 protein: CASSEASLAGVGEQYF. As DNA, the CDR3 is TGCGCCAGCAGTGAGGCATCCTTAGCGGGAGTAGGCGAGCAGTACTTC.

V and J are TRBV2 and TRBJ2-3, with 9 bases lining up with TRBD2. The germline V gene encodes CDR1 SNHLY and CDR2 FYNNEI. V shed 4 bases, J shed 6 bases, and the junction held 5 bases outside the gene matches. The CDR3 extends over 14 amino acids. CDR3 in amino acids: CASSAREGWDTQYF. The CDR3 nucleotides are TGTGCCAGCAGTGCGCGGGAGGGTTGGGATACGCAGTATTTT. Full variable domain (remainder filled in from reference TRBV2 and TRBJ2-3): EPEVTQTPSHQVTQMGQEVILRCVPISNHLYFYWYRQILGQKVEFLVSFYNNEISEKSEIFDDQFSVERPDGSNFTLKIRSTKLEDSAMYFCASSAREGWDTQYFGPGTRLTVL.

The rearrangement uses TRBV3-1 (or the pseudogene TRBV3-2) and TRBJ1-2; 11 nucleotides line up with TRBD1. The CDR3 totals 15 residues. Germline trimming cut 3 bases from V and 4 bases from J; bases unmatched to any gene: 4. Germline assignment: CDR1 LGHDT and CDR2 YNNKEL (reference sequence). The CDR3 is CASSQDRGPFYGYTF. The CDR3 DNA sequence: TGTGCCAGCAGCCAGGACAGGGGGCCTTTCTATGGCTACACCTTC.

The chain links TRBV5-1 to TRBJ1-1, with TRBD1 matching over 11 bases. The CDR3 contains 16 residues. Germline loops: CDR1 SGHRS, CDR2 YFSETQ. V was pared by 4 bases and J by 5 bases, with 10 bases of the junction left unmatched. CDR3 bases: TGCGCCAGCAGCCGAGGACAGGGGGCCGCGGGGACTGAAGCTTTCTTT. It encodes CASSRGQGAAGTEAFF. Full variable domain (outside the CDR3, taken from reference TRBV5-1 and TRBJ1-1): KAGVTQTPRYLIKTRGQQVTLSCSPISGHRSVSWYQQTPGQGLQFLFEYFSETQRNKGNFPGRFSGRQFSNSRSEMNVSTLELGDSALYLCASSRGQGAAGTEAFFGQGTRLTVV.

Only a few counts were recorded for this clone. This rearrangement joins TRBV12-5 to TRBJ2-3, with D possibly TRBD2 on 6 matching bases. The CDR3 runs 18 residues. Germline-derived CDR1 and CDR2 are LGHNT and FRNRAP. The ends were cut back, 3 bases at V and 0 bases at J, with 19 bases in the middle. The CDR3 loop is CASGFELGRGASTDTQYF. Written as DNA, the CDR3 is TGTGCTAGTGGTTTCGAATTGGGGCGGGGCGCTAGCACAGATACGCAGTATTTT.

This chain uses TRBV7-9 with TRBJ1-6, with 8 bases aligning to TRBD1. Germline V CDR1 and CDR2: SEHNR, FQNEAQ (reference sequence). The CDR3 contains 15 residues. The trim removed 3 bases at V and 6 bases at J, leaving 4 bases unmatched. The CDR3, as DNA: TGTGCCAGCAGCTTCGGGACAGGCGCTAATTCACCCCTCCACTTT. Translation gives CASSFGTGANSPLHF.